The 6 T cell receptor beta chains listed next were all sequenced from one sample in a study of Ad26.COV2.S vaccination and SARS-CoV-2 variants. TCRdb keeps only in-frame clones here, not all; method: immunoSEQ multiplex PCR. The sample consists of a few hundred thousand clones, around 90% of them appearing once. As for treatment: roughly 20 received Ad26.COV2.S at low or high dose, single or two shots; several received placebo; per-sample allocation not given. Collection of samples fell on day 63 after the first vaccine or placebo injection. This material consisted of peripheral blood, taken in a trial of Ad26.COV2.S vaccine versus placebo. The receptors originated from a person aged 18-65 years who received the Ad26.COV2.S COVID-19 vaccine or a placebo.

The chain is built from TRBV29-1 and TRBJ1-1, with D perhaps matching TRBD1 (5 bases). Trimming took off 4 bases at V and 6 bases at J, with 15 bases between the two ends. Germline values: CDR1 SQVTM, CDR2 ANQGSEA. The CDR3 consists of 13 residues. The CDR3 DNA follows: TGCAGCGTTGCCCATCAGGGTATGGCTGAAGCTTTCTTT. It codes for CSVAHQGMAEAFF.

The rearrangement links TRBV4-3 to TRBJ2-1; 9 nucleotides align to TRBD1. Trimming took 6 bases from V and 0 from J; bases not matched to a gene: 12. Germline assignment: CDR1 LGHNA and CDR2 YSLEER. This CDR3 has 18 amino acids. For the CDR3, the DNA is TGCGCCAGCAGTCGTTTTTTCGACAGGGGGGCCTCCTACAATGAGCAGTTCTTC. Its protein product is CASSRFFDRGASYNEQFF.

The chain links TRBV4-1 to TRBJ2-1, with 11 bases fitting TRBD2. The V segment lost 3 bases and the J segment 2 bases; nucleotides outside the gene matches: 12. Germline CDR1 MGHRA, CDR2 YSYEKL. CDR3 length equals 19 residues. CDR3 DNA: TGCGCCAGCAGCCACGCGGGACTAGCGGTCGTAGGACCCTACAATGAGCAGTTCTTC. It translates to CASSHAGLAVVGPYNEQFF.

The V call is TRBV30, the J call TRBJ2-3; D is perhaps TRBD1 (5 bases). V was pared by 3 bases and J by 3 bases, with 13 bases between. This CDR3 is built from 14 residues. Per the germline V gene, CDR1 is GTSNPN and CDR2 is SVGIG (reference sequence). CDR3 DNA: TGTGCCTGGAGGAAGGCGGCAGGGACAGATACGCAGTATTTT. Amino acid sequence: CAWRKAAGTDTQYF.

The V gene is TRBV11-2, the J gene TRBJ1-6; unclear D gene. CDR1 is SGHAT and CDR2 is FQNNGV in the germline V gene. Trimming shortened V by 5 bases and J by 3 bases, and 8 bases separated the two germline ends. The CDR3 covers 14 residues. The CDR3 region is CASSGRVYNSPLHF. The CDR3 DNA is TGTGCCAGCAGCGGCCGGGTCTATAATTCACCCCTCCACTTT.

The chain carries TRBV29-1 and TRBJ1-2, with D possibly TRBD1 on 6 matching bases. CDR3 length equals 13 residues. The germline gives CDR1 SQVTM, CDR2 ANQGSEA. Trimming pared 4 bases from V and 4 bases from J, leaving 13 bases between. CDR3 amino acids: CSVVGGSTYGYTF. The CDR3 DNA sequence: TGCAGCGTTGTTGGGGGCTCGACCTATGGCTACACCTTC.